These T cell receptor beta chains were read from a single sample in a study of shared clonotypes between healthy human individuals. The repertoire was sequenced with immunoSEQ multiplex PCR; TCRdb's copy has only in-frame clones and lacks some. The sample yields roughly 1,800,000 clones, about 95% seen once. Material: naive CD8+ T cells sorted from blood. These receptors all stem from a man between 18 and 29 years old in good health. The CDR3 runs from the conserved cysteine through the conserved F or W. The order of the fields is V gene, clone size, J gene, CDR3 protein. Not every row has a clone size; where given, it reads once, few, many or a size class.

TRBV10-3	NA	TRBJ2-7	CAISESDTLTYEQYF
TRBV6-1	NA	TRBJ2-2	CASSEYGGELFF
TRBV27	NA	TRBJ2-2	CASRSGTSGNTGELFF
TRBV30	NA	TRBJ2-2	CAWSVGLSNTGELFF
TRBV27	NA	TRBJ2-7	CASRDGLGGGLEQYF
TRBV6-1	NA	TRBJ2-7	CASSDGVGEQYF
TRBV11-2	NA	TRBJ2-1	CASSFLRGPTNEQFF
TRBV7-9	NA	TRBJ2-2	CASSPMGQGAYFTGELFF
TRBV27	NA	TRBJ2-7	CASSLDRDYEQYF
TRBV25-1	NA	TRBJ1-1	CASSEFEVTPLNTEAFF
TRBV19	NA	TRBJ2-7	CASSIGPGMYEQYF
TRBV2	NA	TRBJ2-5	CASRIQGAGETQYF
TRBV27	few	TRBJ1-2	CASGQGPYGYTF
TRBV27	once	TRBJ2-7	CASSTSGGAVYEQYF
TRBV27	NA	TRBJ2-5	CPGSIGGRETQYF
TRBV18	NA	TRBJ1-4	CATQGGYEKLFF
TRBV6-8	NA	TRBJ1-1	CAKASFRGDMNTEAFF
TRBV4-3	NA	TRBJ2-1	CASSQDQAPSYNEQFF
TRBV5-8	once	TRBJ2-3	CASSAYWAGGTDTQYF
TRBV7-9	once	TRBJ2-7	CASRGSSYEQYF
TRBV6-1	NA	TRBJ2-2	CASSESRAVGTGELFF
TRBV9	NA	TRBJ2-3	CASSVSSGVSTDTQYF
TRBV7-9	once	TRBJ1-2	CASSSIVDGYTF
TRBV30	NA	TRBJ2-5	CAWVGGGTETQYF
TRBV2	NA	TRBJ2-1	CASSYYDNEQFF
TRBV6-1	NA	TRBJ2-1	CASSGPGTYNEQFF
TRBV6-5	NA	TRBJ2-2	CASSYLTYTGELFF
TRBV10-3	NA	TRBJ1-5	CAISGPGNQPQHF
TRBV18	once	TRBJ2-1	CASSLGGHEAGTTYNEQFF
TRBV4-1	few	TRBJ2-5	CASSLDREETQYF
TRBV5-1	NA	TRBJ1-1	CASSLDRVMNTEAFF
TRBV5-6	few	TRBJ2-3	CASSLMTDTQYF
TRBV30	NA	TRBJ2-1	CAWSATEQFF
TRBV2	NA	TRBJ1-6	CASGLGNSPLHF
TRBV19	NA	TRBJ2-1	CASRTGGFGYNEQFF